In its sample, the clone carrying this T cell receptor (beta chain) was seen a few times. Its antigen remains unidentified. Following extraction, RNA underwent reverse transcription to cDNA, which served as the sequencing template. TCRdb's table, derived via immunoSEQ multiplex PCR, lists solely in-frame clones and lacks some. The top ten hold roughly a third of the sample, which has approximately 150,000 clones, about two thirds seen once. PBMCs, the starting material, were the source of sorted CD4+ and CD8+ T cells. The data were taken from a study of CD8+ T cells in alopecia areata. Findings and caveats of the study: Researchers report lesional scalp, most notably alopecia totalis/universalis, outstripped normal scalp in clonality. Sequencing of scalp samples also captures resident alphabeta T cells of normal skin. Possibly as an HLA-related effect, TCR sharing across patients appeared less clear than in mice.

The sequence was obtained from a human donor in good health. Sequenced material: CD8+ T cells sorted from blood.

This chain's CDR3 is CASKAGVTYEQYF. In nucleotides, the CDR3 is TGCGCCAGCAAAGCGGGAGTCACCTACGAGCAGTACTTC. The chain is built from TRBV5-1 and TRBJ2-7; TRBD2 matches at 8 bases. CDR3 length: 13 residues. CDR1 SGHRS and CDR2 YFSETQ come from the germline V gene. The trim removed 6 bases at V and 2 bases at J, leaving 4 bases unmatched.